This T cell receptor beta chain was captured by sequencing in a study of blood T cell repertoires in COVID-19. About the study: Sources were T cells, B-cell-depleted T cells, or PBMCs; the material itself was cDNA or gDNA.

This CDR3 has 15 residues. V lost 5 bases to trimming and J lost 1 base; unmatched junction nucleotides: 7. Germline values: CDR1 MNHEY, CDR2 SMNVEV (reference sequence). One Seattle source followed patients from active infection through their disease course. Clones were sequenced by immunoSEQ multiplex PCR, and TCRdb holds only the in-frame ones, with some missing. The sample holds some 180,000 clones; roughly 87% are singletons and the top ten take 7.8%. This chain links TRBV27 with TRBJ1-1; 7 nucleotides line up with TRBD1. The source is an older woman with COVID-19, enrolled during active disease. Material for sequencing was peripheral blood. The CDR3 region is CASSIYRGRNTEAFF. For the CDR3, the DNA is TGTGCCAGCAGTATCTACAGGGGTAGGAACACTGAAGCTTTCTTT.